The 15 T cell receptor beta chains listed next were all sequenced from one sample in a study of human T cells and chemical hapten exposure. TCRdb redid the calling of the RACE reads with MiXCR, one entry per CDR3 protein. The repertoire holds roughly 64,000 distinct CDR3 sequences, about 11% seen once, with around 3.9% in the top ten. As for time point: pre-sensitization, week 0. Sample treatment: therapeutic diphenylcyclopropenone sensitization with weekly scalp DPC. The sample in question was whole blood, obtained in connection with sensitization to the hapten diphenylcyclopropenone (DPC). Receptors originate from a woman in her 40s with alopecia areata. Some clones in this sample may be carry-over from other donors' samples.

Many counts were recorded for this clonotype. V and J are TRBV19 and TRBJ2-6, with D unclear. Trimming took 6 bases from V and 1 from J, leaving 13 bases between them. This CDR3 has 16 residues. The V gene's germline CDR1 is LNHDA and CDR2 SQIVND (reference sequence). CDR3 bases: TGTGCCAGTAGCCCCGATCTCGTTTCTGGGGCCAACGTCCTGACTTTC. The encoded protein is CASSPDLVSGANVLTF.

V is TRBV20-1 and J is TRBJ1-5, with a possible D match to TRBD1 (5 bases). In germline, CDR1 is DFQATT, CDR2 SNEGSKA (reference sequence). This CDR3 is 12 amino acids long. CDR3 amino acids: CSSSRGTQPQHF. The CDR3 DNA is TGCAGCAGTTCGCGGGGGACTCAGCCCCAGCATTTT.

This chain connects TRBV11-3 to TRBJ1-1, with D unresolved. With 3 bases removed from V and 3 bases from J, the gap between germline ends came to 8 bases. The CDR3 is made up of 13 amino acids. Germline V gives CDR1 SGHNT, CDR2 YENEEA. The CDR3 bases are TGTGCCAGCAGCTTTGACGGCGACACTGAAGCTTTCTTT. Protein sequence: CASSFDGDTEAFF.

In its sample, this clonotype was seen a few times. V usage is TRBV29-1 and J usage is TRBJ1-2, with D perhaps TRBD1 (5 bases). Germline V gene lookup returns CDR1 SQVTM and CDR2 ANQGSEA. The CDR3 is 13 residues long. Trimming took 2 bases from V and 8 from J, leaving 15 bases between them. The chain's CDR3 is CSVERDPGAGYTF. The CDR3 DNA follows: TGCAGCGTTGAACGGGACCCCGGCGCGGGCTACACCTTC.

This clonotype was observed at least ten times. The genes are TRBV4-2 and TRBJ2-3; perhaps TRBD2 as D (6 bases). The CDR3 consists of 15 residues. The germline gives CDR1 LGHNA, CDR2 YNFKEQ. V lost 5 bases and J 5 bases, leaving 17 bases between the germline ends. The DNA of the CDR3 is TGTGCCAGCAGCAAATTCCCCGGGAGTGGAGATACGCAGTATTTT. Residues: CASSKFPGSGDTQYF.

This clonotype was seen many times. The rearrangement joins TRBV28 to TRBJ2-5; tentative D call: TRBD2 (6 bases). The CDR3 runs to 12 residues. The germline gives CDR1 MDHEN, CDR2 SYDVKM. V shed 4 bases and J shed 5 bases, with 8 bases lying between them. The CDR3 region is CASSYRGETQYF. CDR3 DNA: TGTGCCAGCAGTTACCGGGGGGAGACCCAGTACTTC. Drawing the rest from reference TRBV28 and TRBJ2-5, the complete variable domain is DVKVTQSSRYLVKRTGEKVFLECVQDMDHENMFWYRQDPGLGLRLIYFSYDVKMKEKGDIPEGYSVSREKKERFSLILESASTNQTSMYLCASSYRGETQYFGPGTRLLVL.

The rearrangement uses TRBV18 and TRBJ1-5, with D tentatively TRBD1 (5 bases). The CDR3 runs 15 residues. Germline V gene data show CDR1 as KGHSH and CDR2 as LQKENI. V was pared by 0 bases and J by 6 bases, with 12 bases between. The CDR3 DNA sequence: TGTGCCAGCTCACCACCGGGAGGGACTGGTCAGCCCCAGCATTTT. This encodes CASSPPGGTGQPQHF.

This clonotype has a count of ten or more. This chain links TRBV7-2 with TRBJ2-5; D gene uncertain. Between the trimmed V and J ends, which lost 5 bases and 5 bases, there was a span of 12 bases. The CDR3 has 13 residues. Germline assignment: CDR1 SGHTA and CDR2 FQGNSA. The CDR3 bases are TGTGCCAGCAGCGCGATACCACGGGAGACCCAGTACTTC. This sequence encodes CASSAIPRETQYF.

In this sample, this clonotype turned up a few times. The J gene is TRBJ2-7, the V gene TRBV18, with D unresolved. There are 12 residues in the CDR3. V was pared by 0 bases and J by 3 bases, with 3 bases between. The germline gives CDR1 KGHSH, CDR2 LQKENI. Here the CDR3 reads CASSPPGYEQYF. In DNA form, the CDR3 reads TGTGCCAGCTCACCACCAGGCTACGAGCAGTACTTC.

This clonotype showed up just once. As DNA, the CDR3 is TGCGCCAGCAGCCAAGACGAGTACACAGATACGCAGTATTTT. Protein: CASSQDEYTDTQYF. This chain uses TRBV4-1 with TRBJ2-3; D remains ambiguous. This CDR3 region has 14 residues. V shed 0 bases and J shed 2 bases, with 6 bases lying between them. Germline-derived CDR1 and CDR2 are MGHRA and YSYEKL.

This clonotype showed up many times. This chain links TRBV5-4 with TRBJ2-7, with a weak D call TRBD1 (5 bases). CDR3 length: 12 amino acids. With 7 bases removed from V and 3 bases from J, the gap between germline ends came to 11 bases. CDR1 and CDR2 (germline): SGHNT, YYREEE (reference sequence). This CDR3 reads CASGQYGYEQYF. In nucleotides, the CDR3 is TGTGCCAGCGGACAATACGGCTACGAGCAGTACTTC.

V is TRBV23-1 and J is TRBJ2-7, with D unclear. TRBV23-1 is given ORF status, its function remaining uncertain. V was pared by 8 bases and J by 2 bases, with 16 bases between. CDR3 length equals 14 residues. The CDR3 coding sequence is TGCGCCAGCGGCCCCGGGCGCGGAACCTACGAGCAGTACTTC. Protein product: CASGPGRGTYEQYF.

This rearrangement joins TRBV15 to TRBJ2-7; a weak D match, TRBD1 (6 bases). V was clipped by 2 bases and J by 5 bases, with 16 bases between them. Germline CDR1 is LNHNV and CDR2 is YYDKDF (reference sequence). The CDR3 loop spans 15 amino acids. The CDR3 spells CATSRNLQGMDEQYF. Written as DNA, the CDR3 is TGTGCCACCAGCAGAAATCTACAGGGTATGGACGAGCAGTACTTC.

This clonotype was observed many times. The chain employs TRBV12-3 or TRBV12-4 and TRBJ1-2, with unresolved D. The CDR3 consists of 13 residues. Deletions cut 5 bases from V and 4 bases from J, with 11 bases between. CDR3 DNA: TGTGCCAGCAGTCCTCCGTTGGTCTATGGCTACACCTTC. This gives the protein CASSPPLVYGYTF.

The genes are TRBV5-4 and TRBJ2-2; the match to TRBD2 covers 7 bases. V shed 4 bases, J shed 4 bases, and the junction held 10 bases outside the gene matches. CDR3 length: 16 residues. CDR1 is SGHNT, CDR2 YYREEE, per germline (reference sequence). CDR3 in DNA: TGTGCCAGCAGCCCCCCAGGACTAGAATCCACCGGGGAGCTGTTTTTT. Translated, it gives CASSPPGLESTGELFF.